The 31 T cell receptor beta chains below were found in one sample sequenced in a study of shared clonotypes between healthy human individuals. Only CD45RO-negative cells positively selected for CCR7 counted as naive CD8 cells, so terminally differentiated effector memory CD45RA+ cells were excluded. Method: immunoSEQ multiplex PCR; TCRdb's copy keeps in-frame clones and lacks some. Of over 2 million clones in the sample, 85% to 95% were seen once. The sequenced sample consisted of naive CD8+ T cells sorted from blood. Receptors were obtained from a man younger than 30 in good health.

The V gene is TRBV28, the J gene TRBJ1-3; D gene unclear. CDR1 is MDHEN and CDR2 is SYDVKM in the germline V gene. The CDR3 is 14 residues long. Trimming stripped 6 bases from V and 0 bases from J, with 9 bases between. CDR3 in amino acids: CASRREPSGNTIYF. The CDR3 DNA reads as TGTGCCAGCAGAAGAGAACCCTCTGGAAACACCATATATTTT.

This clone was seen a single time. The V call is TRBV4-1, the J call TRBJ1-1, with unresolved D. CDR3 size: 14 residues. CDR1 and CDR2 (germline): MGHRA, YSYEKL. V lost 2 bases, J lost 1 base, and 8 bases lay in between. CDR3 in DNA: TGCGCCAGCAGCCAAACGGACTCGAACACTGAAGCTTTCTTT. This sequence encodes CASSQTDSNTEAFF.

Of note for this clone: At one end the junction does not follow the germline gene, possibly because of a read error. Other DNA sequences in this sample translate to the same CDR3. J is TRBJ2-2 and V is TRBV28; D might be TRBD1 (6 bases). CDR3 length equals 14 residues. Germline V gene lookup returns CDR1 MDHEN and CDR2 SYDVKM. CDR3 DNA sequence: TGCGCCAGCAGCGAGACAGGGAACACCGGGGAGCTGTTTTTT. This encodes CASSETGNTGELFF.

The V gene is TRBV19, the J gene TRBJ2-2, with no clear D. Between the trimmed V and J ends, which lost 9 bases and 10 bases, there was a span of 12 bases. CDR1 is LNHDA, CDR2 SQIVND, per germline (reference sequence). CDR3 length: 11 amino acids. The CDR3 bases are TGTGCCAGCCGTAACTCCCTGGAGCTGTTTTTT. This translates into CASRNSLELFF.

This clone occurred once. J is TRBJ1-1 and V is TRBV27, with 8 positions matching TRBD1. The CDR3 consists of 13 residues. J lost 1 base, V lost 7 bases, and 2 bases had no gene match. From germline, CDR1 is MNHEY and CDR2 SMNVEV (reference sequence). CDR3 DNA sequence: TGTGCCAGCATAGGGACAGGGAACACTGAAGCTTTCTTT. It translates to CASIGTGNTEAFF.

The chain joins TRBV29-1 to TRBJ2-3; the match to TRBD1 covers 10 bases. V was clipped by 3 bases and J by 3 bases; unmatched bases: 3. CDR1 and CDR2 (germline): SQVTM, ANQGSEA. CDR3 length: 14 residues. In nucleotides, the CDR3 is TGCAGCGTTGACGACAGGGGGCGGACAGATACGCAGTATTTT. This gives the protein CSVDDRGRTDTQYF.

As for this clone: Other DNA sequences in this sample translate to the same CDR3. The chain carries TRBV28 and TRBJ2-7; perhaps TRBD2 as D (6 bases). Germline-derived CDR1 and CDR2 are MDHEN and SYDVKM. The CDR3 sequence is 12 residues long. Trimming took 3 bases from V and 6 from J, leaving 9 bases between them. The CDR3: CASSFSGGEQYF. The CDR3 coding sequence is TGTGCCAGCAGTTTTTCCGGGGGCGAGCAGTACTTC.

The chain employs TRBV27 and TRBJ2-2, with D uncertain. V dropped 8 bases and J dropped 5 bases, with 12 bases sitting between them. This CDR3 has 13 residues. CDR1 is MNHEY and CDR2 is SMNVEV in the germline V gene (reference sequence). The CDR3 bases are TGTGCCAGCGGCACATATGGGACCGGGGAGCTGTTTTTT. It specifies CASGTYGTGELFF.

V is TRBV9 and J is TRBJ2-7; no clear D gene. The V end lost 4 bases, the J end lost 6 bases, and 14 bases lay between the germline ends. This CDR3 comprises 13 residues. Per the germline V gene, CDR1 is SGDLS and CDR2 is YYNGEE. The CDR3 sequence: CASSPGDGFEQYF. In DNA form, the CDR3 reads TGTGCCAGCAGCCCAGGTGACGGGTTCGAGCAGTACTTC.

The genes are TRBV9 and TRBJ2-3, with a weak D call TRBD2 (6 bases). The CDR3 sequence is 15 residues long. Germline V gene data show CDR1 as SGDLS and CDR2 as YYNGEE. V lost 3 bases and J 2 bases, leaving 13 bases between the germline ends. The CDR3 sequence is CASSEDGRDTDTQYF. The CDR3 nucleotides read TGTGCCAGCAGCGAAGACGGGAGAGACACAGATACGCAGTATTTT.

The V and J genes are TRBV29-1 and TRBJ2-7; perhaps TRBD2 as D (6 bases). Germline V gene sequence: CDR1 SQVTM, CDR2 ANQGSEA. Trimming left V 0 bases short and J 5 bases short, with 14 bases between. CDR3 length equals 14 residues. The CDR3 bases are TGCAGCGTTGAAGAAGCGGACCGGGGGAACGAGCAGTACTTC. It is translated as CSVEEADRGNEQYF.

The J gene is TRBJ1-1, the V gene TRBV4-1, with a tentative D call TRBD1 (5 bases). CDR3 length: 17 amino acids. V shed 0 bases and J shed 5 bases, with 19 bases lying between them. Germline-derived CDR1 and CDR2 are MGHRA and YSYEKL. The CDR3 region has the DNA TGCGCCAGCAGCCAAGATCACCTACAGGTATATTATACTGAAGCTTTCTTT. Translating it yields CASSQDHLQVYYTEAFF.

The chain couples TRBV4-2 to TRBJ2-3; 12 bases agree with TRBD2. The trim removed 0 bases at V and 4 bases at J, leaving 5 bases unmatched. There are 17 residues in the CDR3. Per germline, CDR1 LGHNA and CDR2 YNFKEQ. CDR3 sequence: CASSQDPASGGADTQYF. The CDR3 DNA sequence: TGTGCCAGCAGCCAAGATCCGGCTAGCGGGGGGGCAGATACGCAGTATTTT.

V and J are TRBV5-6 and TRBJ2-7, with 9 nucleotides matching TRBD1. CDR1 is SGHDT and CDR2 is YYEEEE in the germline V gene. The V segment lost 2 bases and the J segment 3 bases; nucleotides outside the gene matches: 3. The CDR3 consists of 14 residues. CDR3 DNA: TGTGCCAGCAGCTTAGGGACAGGGATCTACGAGCAGTACTTC. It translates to CASSLGTGIYEQYF.

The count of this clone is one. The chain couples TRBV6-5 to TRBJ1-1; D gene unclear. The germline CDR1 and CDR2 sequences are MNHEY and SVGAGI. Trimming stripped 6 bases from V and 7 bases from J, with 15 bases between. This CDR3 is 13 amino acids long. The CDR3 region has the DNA TGTGCCAGCAGCCCCGGAGAGTATATTGAAGCTTTCTTT. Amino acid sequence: CASSPGEYIEAFF.

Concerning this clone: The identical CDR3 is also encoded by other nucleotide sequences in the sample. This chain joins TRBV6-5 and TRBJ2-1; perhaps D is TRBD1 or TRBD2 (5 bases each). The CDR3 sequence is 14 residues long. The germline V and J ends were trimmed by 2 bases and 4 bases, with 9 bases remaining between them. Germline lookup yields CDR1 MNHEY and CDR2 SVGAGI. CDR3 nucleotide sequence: TGTGCCAGCAGTTACGAGGGGTCGTACAATGAGCAGTTCTTC. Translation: CASSYEGSYNEQFF.

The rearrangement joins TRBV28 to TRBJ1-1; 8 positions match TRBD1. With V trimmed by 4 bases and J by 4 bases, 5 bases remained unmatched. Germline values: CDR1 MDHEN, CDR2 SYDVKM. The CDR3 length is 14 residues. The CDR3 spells CASSYQGAGTEAFF. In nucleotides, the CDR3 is TGTGCCAGCAGTTACCAGGGGGCTGGCACTGAAGCTTTCTTT.

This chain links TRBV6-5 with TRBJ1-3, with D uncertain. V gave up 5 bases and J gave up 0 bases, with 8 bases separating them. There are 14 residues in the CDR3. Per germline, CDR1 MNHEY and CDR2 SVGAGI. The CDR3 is CASSLGISGNTIYF. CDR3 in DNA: TGTGCCAGCAGTCTTGGGATCTCTGGAAACACCATATATTTT.

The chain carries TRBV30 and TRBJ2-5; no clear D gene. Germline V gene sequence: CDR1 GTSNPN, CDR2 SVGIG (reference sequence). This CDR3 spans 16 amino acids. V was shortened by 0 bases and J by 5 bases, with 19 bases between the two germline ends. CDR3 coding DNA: TGTGCCTGGAGTGTACTTCCCCCGAAAACGGATGAGACCCAGTACTTC. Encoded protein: CAWSVLPPKTDETQYF.

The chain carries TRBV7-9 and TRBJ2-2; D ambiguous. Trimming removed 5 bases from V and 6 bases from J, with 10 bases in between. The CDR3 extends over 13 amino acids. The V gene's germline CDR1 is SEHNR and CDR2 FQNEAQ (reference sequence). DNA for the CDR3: TGTGCCAGCAGCCCCCCCGGGTCCGGGGAGCTGTTTTTT. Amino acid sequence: CASSPPGSGELFF. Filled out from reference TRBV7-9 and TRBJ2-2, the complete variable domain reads DTGVSQNPRHKITKRGQNVTFRCDPISEHNRLYWYRQTLGQGPEFLTYFQNEAQLEKSRLLSDRFSAERPKGSFSTLEIQRTEQGDSAMYLCASSPPGSGELFFGEGSRLTVL.

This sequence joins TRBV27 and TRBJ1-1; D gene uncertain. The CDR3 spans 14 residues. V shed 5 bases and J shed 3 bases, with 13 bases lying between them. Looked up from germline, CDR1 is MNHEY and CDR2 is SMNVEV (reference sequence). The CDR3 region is CASSPQEGHTEAFF. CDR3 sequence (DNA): TGTGCCAGCAGTCCGCAGGAGGGTCACACTGAAGCTTTCTTT.

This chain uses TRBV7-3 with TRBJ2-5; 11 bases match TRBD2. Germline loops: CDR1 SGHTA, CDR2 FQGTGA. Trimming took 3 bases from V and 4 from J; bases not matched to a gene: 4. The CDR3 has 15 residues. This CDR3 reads CASSLGLAVGETQYF. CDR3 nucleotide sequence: TGTGCCAGCAGCTTGGGACTAGCGGTGGGAGAGACCCAGTACTTC.

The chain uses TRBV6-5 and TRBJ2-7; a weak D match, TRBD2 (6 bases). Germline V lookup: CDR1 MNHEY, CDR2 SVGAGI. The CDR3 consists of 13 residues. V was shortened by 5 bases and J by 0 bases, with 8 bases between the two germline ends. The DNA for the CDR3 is TGTGCCAGCAGTGGGGGGTTCTCCTACGAGCAGTACTTC. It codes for CASSGGFSYEQYF.

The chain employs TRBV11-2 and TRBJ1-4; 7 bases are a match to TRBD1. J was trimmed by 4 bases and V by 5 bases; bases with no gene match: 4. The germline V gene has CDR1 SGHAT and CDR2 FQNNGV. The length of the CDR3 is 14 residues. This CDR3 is CASSTGQFNEKLFF. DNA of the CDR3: TGTGCCAGCAGCACGGGACAGTTTAATGAAAAACTGTTTTTT.

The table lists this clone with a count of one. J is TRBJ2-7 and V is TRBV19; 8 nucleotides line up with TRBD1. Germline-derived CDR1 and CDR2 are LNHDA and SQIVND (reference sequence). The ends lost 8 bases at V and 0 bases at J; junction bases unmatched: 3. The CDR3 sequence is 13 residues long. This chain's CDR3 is CASRTGSSYEQYF. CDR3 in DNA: TGTGCCAGTCGGACAGGGAGCTCCTACGAGCAGTACTTC.

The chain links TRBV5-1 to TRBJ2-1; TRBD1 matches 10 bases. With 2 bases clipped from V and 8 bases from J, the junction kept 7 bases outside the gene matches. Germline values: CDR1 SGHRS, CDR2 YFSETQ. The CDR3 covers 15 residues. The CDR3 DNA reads TGCGCCAGCAGCTTAGCGGGACAGGGGATCGATGAGCAGTTCTTC. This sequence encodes CASSLAGQGIDEQFF.

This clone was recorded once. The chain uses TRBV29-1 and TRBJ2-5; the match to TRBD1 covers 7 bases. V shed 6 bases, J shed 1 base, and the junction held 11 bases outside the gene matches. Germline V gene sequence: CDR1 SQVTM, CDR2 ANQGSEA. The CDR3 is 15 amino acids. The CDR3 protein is CSVATGLPLQETQYF. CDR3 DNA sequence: TGCAGCGTAGCGACAGGGCTTCCCCTCCAAGAGACCCAGTACTTC. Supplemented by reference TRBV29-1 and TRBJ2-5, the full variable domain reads SAVISQKPSRDICQRGTSLTIQCQVDSQVTMMFWYRQQPGQSLTLIATANQGSEATYESGFVIDKFPISRPNLTFSTLTVSNMSPEDSSIYLCSVATGLPLQETQYFGPGTRLLVL.

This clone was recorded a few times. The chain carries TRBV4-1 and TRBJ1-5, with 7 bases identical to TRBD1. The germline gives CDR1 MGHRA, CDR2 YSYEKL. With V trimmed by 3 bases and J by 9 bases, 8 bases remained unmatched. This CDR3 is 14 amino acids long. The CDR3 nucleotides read TGCGCCAGCAGCCAGGGGACAGACTACGCGCCCCAGCATTTT. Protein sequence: CASSQGTDYAPQHF.

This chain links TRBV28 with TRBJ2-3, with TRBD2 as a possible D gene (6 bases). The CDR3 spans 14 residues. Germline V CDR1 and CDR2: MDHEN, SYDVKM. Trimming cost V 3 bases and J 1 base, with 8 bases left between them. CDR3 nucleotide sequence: TGTGCCAGCAGTTTGCGGGGACGCACAGATACGCAGTATTTT. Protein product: CASSLRGRTDTQYF.

As DNA, the CDR3 is TGTGCCAGCAGCAAAGGGGGACGGTACTCTGGGGCCAACGTCCTGACTTTC. Its protein product is CASSKGGRYSGANVLTF. The J gene is TRBJ2-6, the V gene TRBV21-1. TRBV21-1 is a documented pseudogene. The CDR3 has 17 amino acids.

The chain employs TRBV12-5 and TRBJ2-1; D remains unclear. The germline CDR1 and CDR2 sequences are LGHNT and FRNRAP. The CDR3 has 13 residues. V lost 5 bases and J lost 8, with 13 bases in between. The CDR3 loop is CASGPGPPDEQFF. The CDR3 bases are TGTGCTAGTGGTCCCGGACCCCCCGATGAGCAGTTCTTC. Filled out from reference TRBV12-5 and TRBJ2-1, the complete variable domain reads DARVTQTPRHKVTEMGQEVTMRCQPILGHNTVFWYRQTMMQGLELLAYFRNRAPLDDSGMPKDRFSAEMPDATLATLKIQPSEPRDSAVYFCASGPGPPDEQFFGPGTRLTVL.